A selection of T cell receptor beta chains follows, all from one sample in a study of cytomegalovirus exposure and HLA in healthy donors. Profiling relied on immunoSEQ multiplex PCR, and the TCRdb table lists in-frame clones only, not all of them. The table lists over 200,000 clones, approximately 87% of them singletons. The sequenced sample was PBMCs. The receptor source for this set is a woman younger than 35 in good health and CMV-seronegative. CDR3s include the opening cysteine and the closing phenylalanine or tryptophan. A D gene is named only where the DNA matches it firmly. Where a row states a size, it is once, few, many or the class of an expanded clone; other rows omit it.

j_call v_call d_call clone_size cdr3_aa cdr3_nt
TRBJ1-1 TRBV4-1 - - CASSQARGPLTEAFF TGCGCCAGCAGCCAAGCGAGGGGTCCCCTCACTGAAGCTTTCTTT
TRBJ2-5 TRBV5-1 TRBD2 - CASSFIAGLQETQYF TGCGCCAGCAGCTTTATAGCGGGGCTACAAGAGACCCAGTACTTC
TRBJ1-2 TRBV6-6 - - CASSYSSGYEDYGYTF TGTGCCAGCAGTTACTCGTCAGGGTACGAGGACTATGGCTACACCTTC
TRBJ2-2 TRBV6-4 TRBD1 - CASSNRGQTGELFF TGTGCCAGCAGTAACAGGGGGCAAACCGGGGAGCTGTTTTTT
TRBJ1-2 TRBV6-5 TRBD1 once CASRDPTGGYYGYTF TGTGCCAGCAGGGACCCGACAGGGGGCTACTATGGCTACACCTTC
TRBJ1-6 TRBV30 - - CAWGQDSLDSPLHF TGTGCCTGGGGCCAAGACAGCCTCGATTCACCCCTCCACTTT
TRBJ1-3 TRBV28 - few CASSLSRIAGNTIYF TGTGCCAGCAGTTTATCGCGAATTGCTGGAAACACCATATATTTT
TRBJ2-3 TRBV6-1 TRBD2 - CASSDGGATDTQYF TGTGCCAGCAGTGACGGGGGGGCCACAGATACGCAGTATTTT
TRBJ2-1 TRBV6-1 - - CASIPRGDSYNEQFF TGTGCCAGCATCCCCAGGGGGGATTCCTACAATGAGCAGTTCTTC
TRBJ2-3 TRBV9 - - CASSDKGPVTDTQYF TGTGCCAGCAGCGACAAGGGGCCCGTCACAGATACGCAGTATTTT
TRBJ1-4 TRBV6-6 - - CASSYAGTATEKLFF TGTGCCAGCAGTTACGCCGGGACGGCCACGGAGAAACTGTTTTTT
TRBJ2-7 TRBV28 - - CASSLLGGGPAGRYEQYF TGTGCCAGCAGTTTACTGGGAGGGGGTCCAGCCGGGAGATACGAGCAGTACTTC
TRBJ1-4 TRBV7-9 - - CASSPRTTPPTNEKLFF TGTGCCAGCAGCCCCCGGACGACCCCGCCAACTAATGAAAAACTGTTTTTT
TRBJ1-1 TRBV27 - - CASSLGLNTEAFF TGTGCCAGCAGTCTCGGACTGAACACTGAAGCTTTCTTT
TRBJ2-3 TRBV7-3 - - CASEARDDTQYF TGTGCCAGCGAGGCCAGGGATGATACGCAGTATTTT
TRBJ2-7 TRBV2 - - CASRGQSYEQYF TGTGCCAGCCGTGGGCAATCCTACGAGCAGTACTTC
TRBJ2-3 TRBV6-1 - once CASTPTVVGTDTQYF TGTGCCAGCACCCCGACCGTGGTCGGCACAGATACGCAGTATTTT
TRBJ2-7 TRBV30 - many CAWSRAGPQSPYEQYF TGTGCCTGGAGTCGCGCCGGGCCCCAGAGCCCCTACGAGCAGTACTTC
TRBJ1-5 TRBV6-6 TRBD1 - CASRWDRDGQPQHF TGTGCCAGCCGGTGGGACAGGGATGGTCAGCCCCAGCATTTT
TRBJ2-2 TRBV10-1 - - CASSDMGAGELFF TGCGCCAGCAGTGATATGGGCGCCGGGGAGCTGTTTTTT
TRBJ1-1 TRBV10-3 - few CAISLTGNTEAFF TGTGCCATCAGCCTGACGGGGAACACTGAAGCTTTCTTT
TRBJ2-7 TRBV5-1 TRBD2 - CASSHPSSSGSSYEQYF TGCGCCAGCAGCCACCCTTCCTCTAGCGGGAGCTCCTACGAGCAGTACTTC
TRBJ2-3 TRBV6-6 - - CASSYQGRRTDTQYF TGTGCCAGCAGTTACCAGGGACGGCGCACAGATACGCAGTATTTT
TRBJ2-7 TRBV6-6 TRBD1 - CASRMGQGTTYEQYF TGTGCCAGCAGAATGGGACAGGGGACTACCTACGAGCAGTACTTC
TRBJ2-3 TRBV15 TRBD2 - CATSRDRGGSPSDTQYF TGTGCCACCAGCAGAGATCGAGGCGGGAGTCCCTCAGATACGCAGTATTTT
TRBJ2-7 TRBV2 - - CASSSIEGLSRNEQYF TGTGCCAGCAGCTCTATCGAGGGGCTCTCACGCAACGAGCAGTACTTC
TRBJ1-2 TRBV10-3 TRBD1 - CAISESTQGNYGYTF TGTGCCATCAGTGAGTCGACACAGGGGAACTATGGCTACACCTTC
TRBJ1-1 TRBV5-7 - - CASSSMGPEAFF TGTGCCAGCAGCTCGATGGGTCCTGAAGCTTTCTTT
TRBJ1-2 TRBV2 TRBD1 - CASRRTGPSNYGYTF TGTGCCAGCAGGAGGACAGGGCCCTCTAACTATGGCTACACCTTC
TRBJ1-5 TRBV7-8 - - CASSPGRINQPQHF TGTGCCAGCAGCCCAGGGAGGATCAATCAGCCCCAGCATTTT
TRBJ1-2 TRBV6-5 - - CASSYSSRGGYTF TGTGCCAGCAGTTACTCCTCACGGGGAGGCTACACCTTC
TRBJ2-7 TRBV6-6 - - CASSYSNRAHEQYF TGTGCCAGCAGTTACTCAAACAGGGCCCACGAGCAGTACTTC
TRBJ2-7 TRBV7-8 TRBD1 - CASSSEGQGRLPSYEQYF TGTGCCAGCAGCTCAGAGGGACAGGGGCGCCTACCGTCCTACGAGCAGTACTTC
TRBJ2-7 TRBV30 - - CAWRGDGPSYEQYF TGTGCCTGGAGGGGGGACGGACCTTCCTACGAGCAGTACTTC
TRBJ1-2 TRBV6-4 - - CASSDGSGYTF TGTGCCAGCAGTGACGGATCTGGCTACACCTTC
TRBJ2-7 TRBV9 TRBD2 - CASSPPRAGDTYEQYF TGTGCCAGCAGCCCCCCAAGAGCGGGGGATACCTACGAGCAGTACTTC
TRBJ2-2 TRBV13 TRBD1 - CASSSTGEFTGELFF TGTGCCAGCAGCTCAACAGGGGAGTTCACCGGGGAGCTGTTTTTT
TRBJ2-7 TRBV6-1 TRBD2 - CASRGGRAGEQYF TGTGCCAGCAGGGGCGGGAGGGCCGGTGAGCAGTACTTC
TRBJ2-1 TRBV6-4 TRBD2 - CASAASGSINEQFF TGTGCCAGCGCAGCTAGCGGGAGCATCAATGAGCAGTTCTTC
TRBJ1-2 TRBV15 - - CATSRVEGDYGYTF TGTGCCACCAGCAGAGTGGAGGGGGACTATGGCTACACCTTC
TRBJ2-3 TRBV5-4 TRBD2 - CASSLASGSTDTQYF TGTGCCAGCAGCTTGGCTAGCGGAAGCACAGATACGCAGTATTTT
TRBJ1-5 TRBV14 - - CASSQVFMAGAFNQPQHF TGTGCCAGCAGCCAAGTGTTTATGGCGGGAGCCTTCAATCAGCCCCAGCATTTT
TRBJ2-1 TRBV18 TRBD2 - CASSPEGLGYEQFF TGTGCCAGCTCACCTGAGGGACTAGGTTATGAGCAGTTCTTC
TRBJ2-3 TRBV5-1 TRBD2 once CASSRPSGGGTDTQYF TGCGCCAGCAGCCGACCTAGCGGGGGCGGCACAGATACGCAGTATTTT
TRBJ2-2 TRBV5-4 TRBD1 - CASSFGTGGEELFF TGTGCCAGCAGCTTCGGGACAGGGGGCGAGGAGCTGTTTTTT
TRBJ2-5 TRBV7-8 - - CASSPRTDRETQYF TGTGCCAGCAGCCCCCGGACAGACAGGGAGACCCAGTACTTC
TRBJ1-1 TRBV5-1 - - CASTLGRERNTEAFF TGCGCCAGCACCCTGGGGCGCGAGAGGAACACTGAAGCTTTCTTT
TRBJ1-6 TRBV4-1 - - CASSSTPLKGSSPLHF TGCGCCAGCAGCTCCACCCCCCTGAAGGGGAGTTCACCCCTCCACTTT
TRBJ2-6 TRBV29-1 - - CSVAAGQSSGANVLTF TGCAGCGTTGCAGCAGGCCAAAGCTCTGGGGCCAACGTCCTGACTTTC
TRBJ2-1 TRBV5-1 TRBD2 - CASSLALAVGNEQFF TGCGCCAGCAGCTTGGCGCTAGCGGTGGGGAATGAGCAGTTCTTC
TRBJ1-1 TRBV11-2 - - CASSTDRYTEAFF TGTGCCAGCAGCACCGACAGGTACACTGAAGCTTTCTTT